This TCR beta chain was profiled in a study of human T cells and chemical hapten exposure (dated by TCRdb to 2020 to 2023). For the study in its entirety: Libraries were combined into a pool for sequencing, and differences in TCR yield between samples came mainly from small differences in library volumes within the pool. This study followed changes in the peripheral blood TCR repertoire in vivo during primary and secondary sensitization of alopecia patients to the hapten diphenylcyclopropenone (DPC). Each blood RNA sample was used to sequence both TCR alpha and TCR beta chains.

Unfractionated whole blood was collected in Tempus Blood RNA tubes, and total RNA was extracted from that blood. Five or six healthy volunteers served as TCR sequencing controls and were bled at day 0, 2 weeks and 6 weeks. General study outcomes and caveats: After repeated subsampling, the strength of the expansion versus patch-test correlation and the threshold at which it became significant changed. The number of TCRs above 1 in 1000 frequency did not change with DPC sensitization; there was no evidence of global repertoire structure alterations.

At the junction V is shortened by 5 bases and J by 8 bases, with 10 bases in between. Spanning cysteine to phenylalanine, the CDR3 consists of 12 amino acids. The kept DNA is CDR3 alone, 36 bases in frame from the first base. Via the germline V gene, CDR1 is MDHEN and CDR2 SYDVKM. About this clonotype itself: Its antigen remains undetermined. Base qualities are not recorded, but no much larger clone differs from it by a single base.

Libraries were built with 5' RACE. The instrument was an Illumina MiSeq. During library preparation, unique molecular identifiers were attached to individual cDNA molecules so that TCRs could be counted in a quantitative, reproducible way. The paper's data handling went like this. Samples had a median of about 96,000 TCRs, with a range from 23,224 to 690,600. The Decombinator software suite was used to annotate the V, J and CDR3 of the TCR reads. For PS versus PT1 abundance plots, all samples were subsampled to the same number of TCRs (28,000). TCRs were defined as expanded if absent before sensitization and observed at least eight times at the 2-week time point. Through fastp at Q25 and MiXCR, TCRdb rebuilt clones from the public reads, retaining in-frame beta chains. Each entry is one CDR3 protein sequence, shown with its most common DNA and genes. TCRdb's processing, not the study's, gives the V and J calls here. Present in this sample are approximately 110,000 distinct CDR3 sequences, roughly 19% of which were seen just once. The leading ten clones occupy approximately 2.8% of the sample.

This clonotype was sampled from a human donor in good health. The rearrangement combines TRBV28 with TRBJ1-3, with an unclear D gene assignment. The DNA is as follows: TGTGCCAGCAGTCGCCCCAAGGACACCATATATTTT. Translated, this is CASSRPKDTIYF. Reference TRBV28 and TRBJ1-3 genes cover what lies past the CDR3, so the full variable domain is DVKVTQSSRYLVKRTGEKVFLECVQDMDHENMFWYRQDPGLGLRLIYFSYDVKMKEKGDIPEGYSVSREKKERFSLILESASTNQTSMYLCASSRPKDTIYFGEGSWLTVV.